Below are 28 T cell receptor beta chains sequenced from a single sample in a study of blood T cell repertoires in COVID-19. Assay used: immunoSEQ multiplex PCR; TCRdb lists only in-frame clones, some missing. The repertoire has a few hundred thousand clones, about 90% of them found once; the top ten carry almost 3%. The material sequenced was PBMCs or T cells enriched from blood (not recorded which). All receptors come from a woman in her twenties or thirties who had recovered from COVID-19.

The J gene is TRBJ2-5, the V gene TRBV12-5; D perhaps matches TRBD2 (6 bases). Germline assignment: CDR1 LGHNT and CDR2 FRNRAP. This CDR3 is 13 amino acids long. Trimming stripped 11 bases from V and 0 bases from J, with 13 bases between. This CDR3 reads CACGVAYQETQYF. The CDR3 DNA follows: TGTGCTTGCGGGGTCGCCTACCAAGAGACCCAGTACTTC.

CDR3 bases: TGTGCCAGCAGCTTAGTGGGGAGCACTGAAGCTTTCTTT. Its translation is CASSLVGSTEAFF. The gene calls are TRBV11-2 and TRBJ1-1; D is unresolved. Germline V CDR1 and CDR2: SGHAT, FQNNGV. This CDR3 region has 13 residues. Trimming took 1 base from V and 4 from J, leaving 7 bases between them.

This clone has just a few counts. The chain employs TRBV10-3 and TRBJ2-3; D ambiguous. The length of the CDR3 is 14 residues. Germline CDR1 is ENHRY and CDR2 is SYGVKD. The V end was cut by 4 bases, the J end by 3 bases, with 11 bases between. The CDR3 spells CAISVRTRTDTQYF. DNA for the CDR3: TGTGCCATCAGTGTAAGAACTCGGACAGATACGCAGTATTTT.

J is TRBJ1-5 and V is TRBV28; TRBD1 matches at 8 bases. V shed 6 bases, J shed 6 bases, and the junction held 7 bases outside the gene matches. Germline assignment: CDR1 MDHEN and CDR2 SYDVKM. CDR3 size: 14 residues. The CDR3 DNA reads as TGTGCCAGCAGGCCAGGGGGCGCGAGTCAGCCCCAGCATTTT. Translating it yields CASRPGGASQPQHF.

This chain uses TRBV3-1 (or the pseudogene TRBV3-2) with TRBJ2-7; D may be TRBD2 (6 bases). The germline V gene has CDR1 LGHDT and CDR2 YNNKEL (reference sequence). CDR3 length equals 14 residues. V was cut by 0 bases and J by 6 bases, with 12 bases left in between. CDR3 in DNA: TGTGCCAGCAGCCAAGATTCCCGGGGGTCCGAGCAGTACTTC. This encodes CASSQDSRGSEQYF.

This clone showed up just a few times. The J gene is TRBJ2-7, the V gene TRBV10-3; D perhaps matches TRBD2 (6 bases). V lost 8 bases and J 5 bases, leaving 16 bases between the germline ends. Germline values: CDR1 ENHRY, CDR2 SYGVKD. There are 13 residues in the CDR3. The CDR3 nucleotides are TGTGCCATCGGCAAGACTAGTGAAGACGAGCAGTACTTC. Translation gives CAIGKTSEDEQYF.

The chain couples TRBV9 to TRBJ2-2; 10 bases are shared with TRBD1. The junction had 11 bases not matched to a gene; V was cut back by 4 bases and J by 8 bases. The CDR3 has 16 amino acids. Germline CDR1 is SGDLS and CDR2 is YYNGEE. The CDR3 loop is CASSPPGQGKLGELFF. The CDR3 nucleotides read TGTGCCAGCAGCCCCCCGGGACAGGGGAAGCTGGGGGAGCTGTTTTTT. The full variable domain, rest sourced from reference TRBV9 and TRBJ2-2, is DSGVTQTPKHLITATGQRVTLRCSPRSGDLSVYWYQQSLDQGLQFLIQYYNGEERAKGNILERFSAQQFPDLHSELNLSSLELGDSALYFCASSPPGQGKLGELFFGEGSRLTVL.

The V and J genes are TRBV28 and TRBJ2-3, with 10 bases aligning to TRBD1. Trimming at V came to 5 bases and at J to 1 base, leaving 3 bases not matched to a gene. From germline, CDR1 is MDHEN and CDR2 SYDVKM. CDR3 size: 15 residues. DNA of the CDR3: TGTGCCAGCAGTCAAGGACAGGGGGGCACAGATACGCAGTATTTT. Translating gives CASSQGQGGTDTQYF.

V and J are TRBV28 and TRBJ2-5; maybe TRBD2 (6 bases). Trimming removed 6 bases at V and 2 bases at J, with 19 bases between. CDR3 length equals 16 residues. CDR1 is MDHEN, CDR2 SYDVKM, per germline. CDR3 in DNA: TGTGCCAGCAGCCGGAAGGGAATAGCGGTTCAAGAGACCCAGTACTTC. Protein product: CASSRKGIAVQETQYF.

The chain joins TRBV7-9 to TRBJ1-5, with D unresolved. CDR1 is SEHNR and CDR2 is FQNEAQ in the germline V gene (reference sequence). This CDR3 is 13 amino acids long. With 2 bases removed from V and 5 bases from J, the gap between germline ends came to 7 bases. The CDR3 DNA reads TGTGCCAGCAGCTTATCTTCGGATCAGCCCCAGCATTTT. Its translation: CASSLSSDQPQHF.

This rearrangement joins TRBV28 to TRBJ2-7; TRBD2 aligns across 12 bases. The CDR3 runs to 14 residues. V was clipped by 6 bases and J by 4 bases; unmatched bases: 4. CDR1 and CDR2 from the germline V gene are MDHEN and SYDVKM. CDR3 bases: TGTGCCAGCAGGACTAGCGGGAGCCAGTACGAGCAGTACTTC. As protein: CASRTSGSQYEQYF.

The table lists this clone with a few counts. The rearrangement links TRBV3-1 (or the pseudogene TRBV3-2) to TRBJ2-7; no clear D gene. V was clipped by 5 bases and J by 5 bases, with 19 bases between them. The CDR3 is made up of 15 amino acids. Germline CDR1 and CDR2: LGHDT and YNNKEL (reference sequence). The CDR3 nucleotides are TGTGCCAGCAGCACGAGTAGGCTAGAACGTGACGAGCAGTACTTC. Amino acids: CASSTSRLERDEQYF.

The J gene is TRBJ2-1, the V gene TRBV7-9; 11 bases align to TRBD2. The germline CDR1 and CDR2 sequences are SEHNR and FQNEAQ (reference sequence). V dropped 5 bases and J dropped 4; count of bases not matched to a gene: 4. This CDR3 region has 15 residues. The DNA of the CDR3 is TGTGCCAGCAGCCCGGGACTAGCGGATTACAATGAGCAGTTCTTC. Its protein product is CASSPGLADYNEQFF.

The chain has TRBV5-1 and TRBJ2-5; 7 bases line up with TRBD2. This CDR3 has 15 residues. CDR1 is SGHRS and CDR2 is YFSETQ in the germline V gene. V trimming: 0 bases; J trimming: 8 bases; junction bases outside the gene matches: 10. The CDR3 protein is CASSLGTVGLGTQYF. The CDR3 DNA reads as TGCGCCAGCAGCTTGGGAACGGTTGGACTAGGTACCCAGTACTTC.

In its sample, this clone was seen a few times. The V and J genes are TRBV14 and TRBJ1-2, with unresolved D. This CDR3 region has 15 residues. The V gene lost 0 bases and the J gene lost 4 bases, with 12 bases spanning the gap. Germline CDR1 SGHDN, CDR2 FVKESK. CDR3 protein: CASSQDLGSSYGYTF. DNA of the CDR3: TGTGCCAGCAGCCAAGATCTGGGCAGTTCCTATGGCTACACCTTC.

The CDR3 sequence is CASSEEGSTDTQYF. The CDR3 DNA reads TGCGCCAGCAGTGAGGAGGGAAGCACAGATACGCAGTATTTT. The chain has TRBV10-1 and TRBJ2-3; tentative D call: TRBD2 (5 bases). In germline, CDR1 is WNHNN, CDR2 SYGVQD (reference sequence). This CDR3 has 14 amino acids. V was shortened by 2 bases and J by 0 bases, with 6 bases between the two germline ends.

This chain links TRBV6-5 with TRBJ1-1, with 7 positions matching TRBD1. The CDR3 has 13 amino acids. The trim removed 4 bases at V and 3 bases at J, leaving 2 bases unmatched. From germline, CDR1 is MNHEY and CDR2 SVGAGI. The CDR3 loop is CASSSRGYTEAFF. The CDR3 coding sequence is TGTGCCAGCAGTTCCAGGGGGTACACTGAAGCTTTCTTT.

The chain recombines TRBV5-6 with TRBJ1-2; D may be TRBD1 (6 bases). The CDR3 extends over 19 amino acids. V lost 0 bases, J lost 8 bases, and 29 bases lay in between. Germline CDR1 and CDR2: SGHDT and YYEEEE. Here the CDR3 reads CASSLAGQDLWLHSPGYTF. CDR3 coding DNA: TGTGCCAGCAGCTTGGCGGGACAAGACCTATGGCTACACTCGCCCGGCTACACCTTC.

The gene calls are TRBV5-5 and TRBJ1-5; TRBD1 agrees at 9 bases. The CDR3 runs 16 residues. V shed 3 bases and J 4 bases; nucleotides not matched to a gene: 8. Germline V lookup: CDR1 SGHKS, CDR2 YYEKEE (reference sequence). The CDR3 sequence: CASSSLTGTGNQPQHF. The CDR3 bases are TGTGCCAGCAGCTCGTTAACCGGGACAGGGAATCAGCCCCAGCATTTT.

The V call is TRBV7-9, the J call TRBJ2-2, with D possibly being TRBD2 (6 bases). V was cut by 8 bases and J by 7 bases, with 11 bases left in between. There are 12 residues in the CDR3. Germline assignment: CDR1 SEHNR and CDR2 FQNEAQ (reference sequence). This CDR3 reads CASGGIHGELFF. In nucleotides, the CDR3 is TGTGCCAGCGGGGGGATTCACGGGGAGCTGTTTTTT.

The chain uses TRBV28 and TRBJ2-1; TRBD2 agrees at 9 bases. Germline V lookup: CDR1 MDHEN, CDR2 SYDVKM. Trimming cost V 0 bases and J 8 bases; bases outside gene matches: 5. There are 15 residues in the CDR3. For the CDR3, the DNA is TGTGCCAGCAGTTTATGGGGGACTAGCAACCATGAGCAGTTCTTC. Residues: CASSLWGTSNHEQFF.

The V gene is TRBV10-3, the J gene TRBJ2-3, with 10 bases that match TRBD2. The germline V gene has CDR1 ENHRY and CDR2 SYGVKD. The junction had 4 bases not matched to a gene; V was cut back by 0 bases and J by 7 bases. The CDR3 totals 15 residues. DNA for the CDR3: TGTGCCATCAGTGAGTCCTTAGCGGGGGGTTATACGCAGTATTTT. Protein sequence: CAISESLAGGYTQYF.

The CDR3 loop reads CASRPEMGQGGFDEQFF. For the CDR3, the DNA is TGTGCCAGCAGGCCAGAAATGGGACAGGGAGGCTTCGATGAGCAGTTCTTC. The chain joins TRBV28 to TRBJ2-1; 9 bases line up with TRBD1. This CDR3 has 17 residues. Trimming took 6 bases from V and 8 from J; bases not matched to a gene: 17. CDR1 is MDHEN and CDR2 is SYDVKM in the germline V gene.

The V call is TRBV19, the J call TRBJ1-2; D remains ambiguous. Trimming stripped 2 bases from V and 4 bases from J, with 17 bases between. The CDR3 is 16 amino acids. The V gene's germline CDR1 is LNHDA and CDR2 SQIVND (reference sequence). CDR3 loop: CASSISSVEPFYGYTF. DNA for the CDR3: TGTGCCAGTAGTATATCATCGGTCGAACCTTTCTATGGCTACACCTTC.

The chain links TRBV7-2 to TRBJ2-5; TRBD2 agrees at 8 bases. J lost 2 bases, V lost 1 base, and 9 bases had no gene match. Per germline, CDR1 SGHTA and CDR2 FQGNSA. The CDR3 has 17 amino acids. Here the CDR3 reads CASSLGASGGLQETQYF. As DNA, the CDR3 is TGTGCCAGCAGCTTAGGGGCTTCGGGAGGGTTGCAAGAGACCCAGTACTTC.

V and J are TRBV7-9 and TRBJ1-5; D is undetermined. Germline V gives CDR1 SEHNR, CDR2 FQNEAQ (reference sequence). Between the trimmed V and J ends, which lost 1 base and 10 bases, there was a span of 14 bases. This CDR3 contains 14 residues. CDR3 nucleotides: TGTGCCAGCAGCTTAGACACAGAGAGGGATCCCCAGCATTTT. Its protein is CASSLDTERDPQHF.

This chain connects TRBV5-1 to TRBJ2-1; a weak D match, TRBD1 (6 bases). In germline, CDR1 is SGHRS, CDR2 YFSETQ. CDR3 length: 16 amino acids. Trimming removed 1 base at V and 13 bases at J, with 24 bases between. The CDR3 here is CASSLQGPRDESGQFF. The CDR3 nucleotides read TGCGCCAGCAGCTTGCAGGGGCCCAGGGACGAATCAGGTCAGTTCTTC.

This sequence joins TRBV9 and TRBJ2-1; weak D call: TRBD2 (5 bases). Trimming took off 4 bases at V and 8 bases at J, with 13 bases between the two ends. The CDR3 extends over 13 amino acids. Germline V lookup: CDR1 SGDLS, CDR2 YYNGEE. CDR3 nucleotide sequence: TGTGCCAGCAGCCCCGGGGAGTGGCATGAGCAGTTCTTC. It codes for CASSPGEWHEQFF.